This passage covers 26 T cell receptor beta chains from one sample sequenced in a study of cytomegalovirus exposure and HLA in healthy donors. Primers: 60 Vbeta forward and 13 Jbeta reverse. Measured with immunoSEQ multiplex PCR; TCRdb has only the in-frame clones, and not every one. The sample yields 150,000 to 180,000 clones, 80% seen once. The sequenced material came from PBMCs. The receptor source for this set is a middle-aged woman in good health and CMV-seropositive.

CDR3 sequence (DNA): TGTGCCAGCTCATCGACTAGCGGGAGATACAATGAGCAGTTCTTC. It specifies CASSSTSGRYNEQFF. The V gene is TRBV18, the J gene TRBJ2-1, with 12 bases matching TRBD2. The CDR3 runs 15 residues. The V gene's germline CDR1 is KGHSH and CDR2 LQKENI. Trimming cost V 5 bases and J 4 bases; bases outside gene matches: 3.

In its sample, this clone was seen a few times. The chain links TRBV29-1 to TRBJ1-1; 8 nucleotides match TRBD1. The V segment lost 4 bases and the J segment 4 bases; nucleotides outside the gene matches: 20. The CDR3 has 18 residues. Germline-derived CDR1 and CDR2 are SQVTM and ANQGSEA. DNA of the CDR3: TGCAGCGTTGTCTATCAGCCCGGTGCAGGGGGCAGGATCACTGAAGCTTTCTTT. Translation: CSVVYQPGAGGRITEAFF.

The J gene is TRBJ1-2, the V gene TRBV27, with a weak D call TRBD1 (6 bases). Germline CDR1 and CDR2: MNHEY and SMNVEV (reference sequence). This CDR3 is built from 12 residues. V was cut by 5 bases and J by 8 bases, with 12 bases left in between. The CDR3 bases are TGTGCCAGCAGTCCTCAGGGGCAGGGCTACACCTTC. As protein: CASSPQGQGYTF.

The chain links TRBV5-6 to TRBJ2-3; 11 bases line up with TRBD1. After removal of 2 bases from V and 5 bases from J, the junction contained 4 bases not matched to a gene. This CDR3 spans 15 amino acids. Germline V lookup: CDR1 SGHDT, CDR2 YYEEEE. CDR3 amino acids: CASSFGTGGIDTQYF. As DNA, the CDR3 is TGTGCCAGCAGCTTCGGGACAGGGGGAATAGATACGCAGTATTTT.

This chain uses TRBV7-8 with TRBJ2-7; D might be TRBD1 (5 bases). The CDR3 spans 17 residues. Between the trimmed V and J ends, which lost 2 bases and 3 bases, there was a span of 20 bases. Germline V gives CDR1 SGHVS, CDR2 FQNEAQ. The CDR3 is CASSLRSRTSPFYEQYF. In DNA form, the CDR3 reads TGTGCCAGCAGCTTAAGGTCCCGGACAAGTCCTTTCTACGAGCAGTACTTC.

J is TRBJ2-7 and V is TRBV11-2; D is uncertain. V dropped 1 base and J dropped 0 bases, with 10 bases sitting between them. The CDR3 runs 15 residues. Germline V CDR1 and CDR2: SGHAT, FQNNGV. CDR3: CASSLAGGPSYEQYF. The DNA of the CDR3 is TGTGCCAGCAGCTTAGCTGGCGGCCCCTCCTACGAGCAGTACTTC.

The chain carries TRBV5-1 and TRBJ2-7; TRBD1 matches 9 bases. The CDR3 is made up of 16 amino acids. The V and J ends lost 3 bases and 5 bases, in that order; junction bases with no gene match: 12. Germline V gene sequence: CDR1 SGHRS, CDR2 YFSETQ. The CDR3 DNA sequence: TGCGCCAGCAGCTCTAATCCGGGACAGGGCAAGCACGAGCAGTACTTC. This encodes CASSSNPGQGKHEQYF.

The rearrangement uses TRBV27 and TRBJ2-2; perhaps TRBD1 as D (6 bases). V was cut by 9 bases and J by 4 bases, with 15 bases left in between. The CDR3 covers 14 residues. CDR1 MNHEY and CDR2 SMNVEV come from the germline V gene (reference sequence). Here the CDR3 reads CASHIKGGTGELFF. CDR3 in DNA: TGTGCCAGTCACATTAAAGGGGGCACCGGGGAGCTGTTTTTT.

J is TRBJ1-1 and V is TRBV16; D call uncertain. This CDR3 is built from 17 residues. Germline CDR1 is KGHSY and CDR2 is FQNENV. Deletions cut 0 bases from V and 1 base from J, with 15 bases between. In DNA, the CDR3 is TGTGCCAGCAGCCAATCGTCCCGCGGGTGGTCGAACACTGAAGCTTTCTTT. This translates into CASSQSSRGWSNTEAFF.

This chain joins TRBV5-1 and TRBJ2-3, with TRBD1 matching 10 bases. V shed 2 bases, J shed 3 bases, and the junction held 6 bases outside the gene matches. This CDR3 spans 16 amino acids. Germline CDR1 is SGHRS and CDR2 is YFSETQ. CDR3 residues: CASSFRDRGGTDTQYF. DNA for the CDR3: TGCGCCAGCAGCTTCCGGGACAGGGGAGGAACAGATACGCAGTATTTT.

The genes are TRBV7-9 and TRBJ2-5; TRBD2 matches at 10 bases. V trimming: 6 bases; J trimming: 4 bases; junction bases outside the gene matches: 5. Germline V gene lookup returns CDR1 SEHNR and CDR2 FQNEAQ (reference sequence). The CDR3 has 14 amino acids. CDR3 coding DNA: TGTGCCAGCAGTGTAGCGGGAGGAGGAGAGACCCAGTACTTC. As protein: CASSVAGGGETQYF.

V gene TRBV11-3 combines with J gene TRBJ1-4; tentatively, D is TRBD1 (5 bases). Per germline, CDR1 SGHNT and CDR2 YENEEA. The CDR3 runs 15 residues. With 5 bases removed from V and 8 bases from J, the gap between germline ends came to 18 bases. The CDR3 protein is CASSGRQLGIEKLFF. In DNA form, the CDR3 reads TGTGCCAGCAGCGGAAGACAGTTGGGCATCGAAAAACTGTTTTTT.

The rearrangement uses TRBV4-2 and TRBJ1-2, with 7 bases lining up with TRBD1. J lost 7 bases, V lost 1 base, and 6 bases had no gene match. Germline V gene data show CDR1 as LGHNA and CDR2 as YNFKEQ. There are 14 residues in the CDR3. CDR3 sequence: CASSQGDSVFGYTF. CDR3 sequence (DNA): TGTGCCAGCAGCCAAGGGGACAGCGTTTTTGGCTACACCTTC.

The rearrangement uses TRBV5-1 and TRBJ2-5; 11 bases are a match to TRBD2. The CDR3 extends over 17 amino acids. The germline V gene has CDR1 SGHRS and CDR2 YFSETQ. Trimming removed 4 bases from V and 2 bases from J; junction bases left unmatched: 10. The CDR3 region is CASSRGGLAANQETQYF. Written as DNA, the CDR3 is TGCGCCAGCAGCCGGGGGGGACTAGCGGCGAATCAAGAGACCCAGTACTTC.

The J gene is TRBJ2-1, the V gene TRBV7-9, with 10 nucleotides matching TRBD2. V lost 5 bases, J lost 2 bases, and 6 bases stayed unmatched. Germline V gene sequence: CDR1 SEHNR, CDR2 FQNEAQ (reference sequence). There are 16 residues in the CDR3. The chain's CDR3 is CASSPEGLAAYNEQFF. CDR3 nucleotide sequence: TGTGCCAGCAGCCCGGAAGGACTAGCGGCCTACAATGAGCAGTTCTTC.

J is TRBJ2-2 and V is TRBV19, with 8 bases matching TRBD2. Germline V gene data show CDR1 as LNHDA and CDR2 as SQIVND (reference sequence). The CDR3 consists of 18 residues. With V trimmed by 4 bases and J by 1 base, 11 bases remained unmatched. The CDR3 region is CASSRAGGAPLNTGELFF. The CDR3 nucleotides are TGTGCCAGTAGTAGGGCCGGGGGGGCCCCCTTGAACACCGGGGAGCTGTTTTTT. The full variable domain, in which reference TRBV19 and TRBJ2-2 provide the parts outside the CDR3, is DGGITQSPKYLFRKEGQNVTLSCEQNLNHDAMYWYRQDPGQGLRLIYYSQIVNDFQKGDIAEGYSVSREKKESFPLTVTSAQKNPTAFYLCASSRAGGAPLNTGELFFGEGSRLTVL.

The CDR3 region is CASSLGLAVSYEQYF. CDR3 nucleotides: TGTGCCAGCAGCTTAGGCCTAGCGGTCTCCTACGAGCAGTACTTC. V and J are TRBV13 and TRBJ2-7, with 7 bases aligning to TRBD2. The CDR3 contains 15 residues. J was trimmed by 0 bases and V by 0 bases; bases with no gene match: 2. The germline V gene has CDR1 PRHDT and CDR2 FYEKMQ (reference sequence).

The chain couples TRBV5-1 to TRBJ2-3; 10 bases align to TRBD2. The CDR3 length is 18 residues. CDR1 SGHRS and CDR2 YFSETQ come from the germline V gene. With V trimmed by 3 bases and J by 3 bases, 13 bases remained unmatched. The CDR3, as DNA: TGCGCCAGCAGCTGGGATTTGGATAGCGGGAGGAGGACAGATACGCAGTATTTT. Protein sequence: CASSWDLDSGRRTDTQYF.

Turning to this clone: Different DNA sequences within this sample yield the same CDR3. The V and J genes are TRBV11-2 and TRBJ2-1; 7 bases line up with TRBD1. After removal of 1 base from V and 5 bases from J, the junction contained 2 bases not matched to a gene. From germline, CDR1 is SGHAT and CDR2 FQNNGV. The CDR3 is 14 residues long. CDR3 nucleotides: TGTGCCAGCAGCTTAGGGGGACAGAACAATGAGCAGTTCTTC. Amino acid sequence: CASSLGGQNNEQFF.

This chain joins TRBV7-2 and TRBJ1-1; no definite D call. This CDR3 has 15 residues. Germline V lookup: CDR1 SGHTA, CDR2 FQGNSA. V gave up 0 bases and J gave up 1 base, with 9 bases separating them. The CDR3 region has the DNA TGTGCCAGCAGCTTAGCAGGAGCTGGGAACACTGAAGCTTTCTTT. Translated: CASSLAGAGNTEAFF.

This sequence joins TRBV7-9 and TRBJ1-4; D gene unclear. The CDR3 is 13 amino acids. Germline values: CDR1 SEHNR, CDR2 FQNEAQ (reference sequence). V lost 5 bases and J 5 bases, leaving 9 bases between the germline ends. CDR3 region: CASSTPPNEKLFF. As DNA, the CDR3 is TGTGCCAGCAGCACTCCCCCGAATGAAAAACTGTTTTTT.

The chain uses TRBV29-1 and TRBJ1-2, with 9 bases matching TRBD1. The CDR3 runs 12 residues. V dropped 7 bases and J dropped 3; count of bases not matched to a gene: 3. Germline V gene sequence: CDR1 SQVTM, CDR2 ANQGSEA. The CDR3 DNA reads TGCAGCGGTAGGGACAGGGACTATGGCTACACCTTC. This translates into CSGRDRDYGYTF.

The CDR3 DNA sequence: TGTGCCAGTAGTACCGTGGGACTAGCGGGAGCCGATACGCAGTATTTT. Protein: CASSTVGLAGADTQYF. The chain has TRBV19 and TRBJ2-3; 14 bases map to TRBD2. Germline V gene lookup returns CDR1 LNHDA and CDR2 SQIVND (reference sequence). Germline trimming cut 4 bases from V and 6 bases from J; bases unmatched to any gene: 6. This CDR3 contains 16 residues.

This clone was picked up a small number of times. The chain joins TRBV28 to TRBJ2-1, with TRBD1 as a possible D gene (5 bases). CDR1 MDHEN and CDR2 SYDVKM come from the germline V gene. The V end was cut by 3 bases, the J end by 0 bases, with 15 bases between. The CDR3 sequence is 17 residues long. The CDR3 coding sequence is TGTGCCAGCAGTTTTTACTGGAGACAGAGCTCCTACAATGAGCAGTTCTTC. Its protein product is CASSFYWRQSSYNEQFF.

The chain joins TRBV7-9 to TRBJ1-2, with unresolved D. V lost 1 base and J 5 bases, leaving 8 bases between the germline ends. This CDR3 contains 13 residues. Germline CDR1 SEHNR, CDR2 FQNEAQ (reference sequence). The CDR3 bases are TGTGCCAGCAGCTTAGATAGGAGATATGGCTACACCTTC. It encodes CASSLDRRYGYTF.

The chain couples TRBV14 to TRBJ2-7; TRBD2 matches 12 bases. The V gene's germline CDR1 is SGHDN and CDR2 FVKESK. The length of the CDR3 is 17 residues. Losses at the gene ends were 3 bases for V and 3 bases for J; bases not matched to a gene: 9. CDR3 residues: CASSHEGLAGRLYEQYF. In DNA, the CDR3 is TGTGCCAGCAGCCATGAAGGACTAGCGGGAAGACTCTACGAGCAGTACTTC.